The source of this T cell receptor beta chain is a study of blood T cell repertoires in COVID-19. On the study more broadly: PBMCs, B-cell-depleted T cells, or T cells provided the cDNA or gDNA that made up the material.

Per the authors' pipeline: Reference gene primer amplification gave estimated nucleated cell counts. TCRdb's copy holds only in-frame clones and misses some; the assay was immunoSEQ multiplex PCR. The V and J calls and clone size were taken over from that table, and D and trimming were inferred from the DNA. This sample has 150,000 to 200,000 clones, with 65% to 85% found just once. There are 15 residues in the CDR3. Trimming took 5 bases from V and 6 from J; bases not matched to a gene: 7. Germline V lookup: CDR1 LGHDT, CDR2 YNNKEL (reference sequence). The chain carries TRBV3-1 (or the pseudogene TRBV3-2) and TRBJ2-1; TRBD1 agrees at 10 bases. The sequenced sample was peripheral blood. This TCR was recovered from a woman in her fifties or sixties with acute or convalescent COVID-19. The CDR3 DNA follows: TGTGCCAGCAGCTTCTCCGGGACAGGGGCCAATGAGCAGTTCTTC. Its protein is CASSFSGTGANEQFF.